This T cell receptor beta chain was observed in a study of CD8 T cells in ankylosing spondylitis. TCRdb analysed the 5' RACE reads with MiXCR anew, one entry per CDR3 protein. The sample lists 25,000 to 30,000 distinct CDR3 sequences, 5.3% seen once, with over 1.5% in the top ten. The V segment lost 0 bases and the J segment 6 bases; nucleotides outside the gene matches: 1. Germline V CDR1 and CDR2: SGDLS, YYNGEE. The CDR3 has 14 residues. This clonotype was sampled from a female donor with ankylosing spondylitis or in good health (not recorded which). Sequencing input: blood, either unsorted or a sorted T cell fraction (not recorded which). The chain carries TRBV9 and TRBJ2-2; 8 bases match TRBD2. As DNA, the CDR3 is TGTGCCAGCAGCGTAGACGGGGGGGCCGGGGAGCTGTTTTTT. This encodes CASSVDGGAGELFF.